This T cell receptor (beta chain) originates from a study of OX40 agonist ivuxolimab in advanced cancers. Profiling relied on immunoSEQ multiplex PCR, and the TCRdb table lists in-frame clones only, not all of them. The top ten hold 35% to 40% of the sample, which has approximately 35,000 clones, approximately 89% seen once. This clone was recorded a few times. The sample in question was CD4+ or CD8+ T cells sorted from blood, obtained in a trial of the OX40 agonist ivuxolimab. The sequence was collected from an adult with an advanced solid tumor such as melanoma, head and neck, liver or kidney cancer.

This chain's CDR3 is CATSRRVSDEQYF. Here the CDR3 DNA reads TGTGCCACCAGCCGCAGAGTATCCGACGAGCAGTACTTC. The rearrangement joins TRBV15 to TRBJ2-7; D gene unclear. The CDR3 runs to 13 residues. Germline CDR1 LNHNV, CDR2 YYDKDF (reference sequence). Trimming took 5 bases from V and 5 from J, leaving 13 bases between them.